This TCR beta chain was retrieved from a study of CD8+ T cells in alopecia areata. This clone has just a few counts. CDR3 size: 15 residues. Germline V gene sequence: CDR1 SGHDT, CDR2 YYEEEE. The junction had 7 bases not matched to a gene; V was cut back by 4 bases and J by 8 bases. RNA, once extracted, was reverse transcribed into cDNA for use as the sequencing template. The assay was immunoSEQ multiplex PCR, and TCRdb's table has in-frame clones only and misses some. Found here are 90,000 to 130,000 clones, around 59% of them singletons; the top ten hold 20%. This sequence joins TRBV5-6 and TRBJ1-6, with 9 positions matching TRBD1. Sequencing input: CD8+ T cells sorted from blood. This receptor was identified in a human donor in good health. The CDR3 sequence is CASSVGQGTYSPLHF. DNA of the CDR3: TGTGCCAGCAGCGTAGGACAGGGGACGTATTCACCCCTCCACTTT.